The 7 T cell receptor beta chains in this list originate from one sample, sequenced in a study of type 1 regulatory T cells. One entry per CDR3 protein results from TCRdb running MiXCR on the reads. The sample holds more than 60,000 distinct CDR3 sequences, approximately 60% seen once. These receptors are not linked to any known antigen. The sequencing input was cultured non-Tr1 T cells, either the whole culture or a sorted T cell fraction (not recorded which). Receptors were obtained from a human donor in good health.

The chain is built from TRBV7-2 and TRBJ1-5; D call uncertain. The V gene's germline CDR1 is SGHTA and CDR2 FQGNSA. The CDR3 spans 15 residues. Trimming removed 5 bases from V and 4 bases from J, with 15 bases in between. The CDR3 sequence is CASSGVAGGNQPQHF. The CDR3 bases are TGTGCCAGCAGCGGCGTTGCGGGAGGTAATCAGCCCCAGCATTTT.

This rearrangement joins TRBV4-1 to TRBJ1-2, with 12 positions matching TRBD1. J gave up 9 bases and V 4 bases, and 12 bases lay outside the gene matches. Germline values: CDR1 MGHRA, CDR2 YSYEKL. CDR3 size: 16 residues. CDR3: CASSLLDGTGGLSYTF. CDR3 bases: TGCGCCAGCAGCCTCCTGGACGGGACAGGGGGCTTAAGCTACACCTTC.

This clonotype has just a few counts. The chain has TRBV20-1 and TRBJ2-4; the match to TRBD1 covers 9 bases. The junction had 13 bases not matched to a gene; V was cut back by 0 bases and J by 7 bases. This CDR3 has 17 amino acids. Germline CDR1 is DFQATT and CDR2 is SNEGSKA (reference sequence). CDR3 region: CSARESFGTGLHNIQYF. The CDR3 nucleotides are TGCAGTGCTAGAGAGTCTTTTGGGACAGGGTTACATAACATTCAGTACTTC.

This chain joins TRBV30 and TRBJ2-1; 8 bases are a match to TRBD1. The trim removed 6 bases at V and 2 bases at J, leaving 9 bases unmatched. This CDR3 has 15 amino acids. Germline V gene sequence: CDR1 GTSNPN, CDR2 SVGIG (reference sequence). This CDR3 reads CACLNPGQAYNEQFF. The CDR3 DNA is TGTGCCTGTCTTAATCCGGGACAGGCCTACAATGAGCAGTTCTTC.

The chain has TRBV15 and TRBJ2-3; D may be TRBD2 (5 bases). The CDR3 is 15 amino acids. Germline values: CDR1 LNHNV, CDR2 YYDKDF (reference sequence). Trimming stripped 5 bases from V and 0 bases from J, with 12 bases between. The CDR3 bases are TGTGCCACCAGCCCTAGAGGGTCTAGCACAGATACGCAGTATTTT. This translates into CATSPRGSSTDTQYF. Full variable domain (outside the CDR3, taken from reference TRBV15 and TRBJ2-3): DAMVIQNPRYQVTQFGKPVTLSCSQTLNHNVMYWYQQKSSQAPKLLFHYYDKDFNNEADTPDNFQSRRPNTSFCFLDIRSPGLGDTAMYLCATSPRGSSTDTQYFGPGTRLTVL.

This rearrangement joins TRBV7-2 to TRBJ2-1; D is unresolved. The germline V gene has CDR1 SGHTA and CDR2 FQGNSA. Trimming pared 8 bases from V and 0 bases from J, leaving 14 bases between. The CDR3 is 15 residues long. The chain's CDR3 is CASGMSRSSYNEQFF. CDR3 nucleotides: TGTGCCAGCGGTATGAGCCGTAGCTCCTACAATGAGCAGTTCTTC.

Turning to this clonotype: At one end the junction does not follow the germline gene, possibly because of a read error. This chain connects TRBV6-1 to TRBJ2-1; D remains unclear. Germline loops: CDR1 MNHNS, CDR2 SASEGT. The CDR3 runs to 14 residues. The CDR3 coding sequence is TGTGCTAGCAGTGAGGAGACTCTATCCGATGAGCAGTTCTTC. The encoded protein is CASSEETLSDEQFF.